The TCR beta chain described here comes from a study of blood T cell repertoires in COVID-19. This clone appeared many times. The germline V gene has CDR1 SQVTM and CDR2 ANQGSEA. Trimming removed 7 bases from V and 2 bases from J, with 17 bases in between. CDR3 size: 15 residues. TCRdb keeps only in-frame clones here, not all; method: immunoSEQ multiplex PCR. The sample lists around 450,000 clones, roughly 87% seen once, with under 2.5% in the top ten. Material: PBMCs or T cells enriched from blood (not recorded which). V and J are TRBV29-1 and TRBJ1-4; D is perhaps TRBD1 (6 bases). The clonotype originates from a woman between 18 and 29 years old with acute COVID-19. CDR3 sequence: CSGGGPGGTNEKLFF. DNA of the CDR3: TGCAGCGGCGGGGGCCCGGGCGGGACTAATGAAAAACTGTTTTTT.